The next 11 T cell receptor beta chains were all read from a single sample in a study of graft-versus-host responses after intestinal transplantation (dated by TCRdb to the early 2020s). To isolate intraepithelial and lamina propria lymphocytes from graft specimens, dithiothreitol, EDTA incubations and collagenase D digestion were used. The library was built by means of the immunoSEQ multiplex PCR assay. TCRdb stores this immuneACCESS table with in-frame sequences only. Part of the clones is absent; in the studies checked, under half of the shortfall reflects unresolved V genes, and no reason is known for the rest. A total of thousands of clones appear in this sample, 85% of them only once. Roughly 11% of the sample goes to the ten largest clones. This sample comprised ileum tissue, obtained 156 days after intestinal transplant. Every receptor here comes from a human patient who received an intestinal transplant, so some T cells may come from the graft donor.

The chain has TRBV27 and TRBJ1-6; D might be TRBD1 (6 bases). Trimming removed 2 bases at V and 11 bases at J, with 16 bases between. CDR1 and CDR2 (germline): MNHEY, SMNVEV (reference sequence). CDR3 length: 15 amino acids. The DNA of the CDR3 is TGTGCCAGCAGTTTAACACAGGGTGTTTATGCACCCCTCCACTTT. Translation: CASSLTQGVYAPLHF.

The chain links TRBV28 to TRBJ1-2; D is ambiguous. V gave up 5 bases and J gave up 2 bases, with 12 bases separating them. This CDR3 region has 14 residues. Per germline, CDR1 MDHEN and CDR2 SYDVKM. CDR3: CASSATVRNYGYTF. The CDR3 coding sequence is TGTGCCAGCAGTGCCACTGTCCGGAACTATGGCTACACCTTC.

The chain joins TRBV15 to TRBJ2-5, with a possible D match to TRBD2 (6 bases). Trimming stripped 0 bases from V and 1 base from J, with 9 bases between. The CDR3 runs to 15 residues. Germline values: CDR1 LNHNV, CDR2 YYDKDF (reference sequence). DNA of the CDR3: TGTGCCACCAGCAGAGATAGTAGCGGCCAAGAGACCCAGTACTTC. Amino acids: CATSRDSSGQETQYF.

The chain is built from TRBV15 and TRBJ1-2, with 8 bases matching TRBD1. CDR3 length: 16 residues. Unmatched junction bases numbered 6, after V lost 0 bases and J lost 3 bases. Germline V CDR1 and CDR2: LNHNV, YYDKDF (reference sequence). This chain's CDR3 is CATSREDRGAYYGYTF. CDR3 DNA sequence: TGTGCCACCAGCAGAGAAGACAGGGGAGCGTACTATGGCTACACCTTC.

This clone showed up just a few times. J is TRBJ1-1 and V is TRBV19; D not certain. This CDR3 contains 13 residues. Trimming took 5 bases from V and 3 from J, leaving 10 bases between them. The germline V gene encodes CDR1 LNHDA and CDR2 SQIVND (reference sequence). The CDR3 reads CASSLARDTEAFF. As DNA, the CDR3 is TGTGCCAGTAGTTTGGCCCGGGACACTGAAGCTTTCTTT.

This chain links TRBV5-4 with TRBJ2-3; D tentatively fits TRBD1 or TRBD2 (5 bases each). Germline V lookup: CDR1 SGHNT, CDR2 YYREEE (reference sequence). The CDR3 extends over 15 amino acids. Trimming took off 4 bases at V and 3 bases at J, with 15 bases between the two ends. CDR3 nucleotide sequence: TGTGCCAGCAGCCCGACGGGACGCCATACAGATACGCAGTATTTT. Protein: CASSPTGRHTDTQYF. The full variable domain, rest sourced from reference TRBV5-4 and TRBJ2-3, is ETGVTQSPTHLIKTRGQQVTLRCSSQSGHNTVSWYQQALGQGPQFIFQYYREEENGRGNFPPRFSGLQFPNYSSELNVNALELDDSALYLCASSPTGRHTDTQYFGPGTRLTVL.

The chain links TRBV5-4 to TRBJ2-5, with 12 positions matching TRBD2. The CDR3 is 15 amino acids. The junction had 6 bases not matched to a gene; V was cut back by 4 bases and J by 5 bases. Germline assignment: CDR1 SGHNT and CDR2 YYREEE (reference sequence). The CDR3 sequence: CASSLTSGGRETQYF. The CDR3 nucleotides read TGTGCCAGCAGCCTGACTAGCGGGGGAAGGGAGACCCAGTACTTC.

In DNA, the CDR3 is TGTGCCAGCAGTTACTCTAGTCTAGCGGACCTAGCCGAGCAGTACTTC. It encodes CASSYSSLADLAEQYF. This chain uses TRBV6-5 with TRBJ2-7, with 7 bases fitting TRBD2. V was pared by 0 bases and J by 6 bases, with 11 bases of the junction left unmatched. CDR1 is MNHEY and CDR2 is SVGAGI in the germline V gene. This CDR3 contains 16 residues.

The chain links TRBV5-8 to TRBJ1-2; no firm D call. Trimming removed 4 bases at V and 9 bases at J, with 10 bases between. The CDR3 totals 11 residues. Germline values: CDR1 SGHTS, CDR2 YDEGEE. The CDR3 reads CASSPFYRYTF. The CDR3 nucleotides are TGTGCCAGCAGCCCTTTTTACCGCTACACCTTC.

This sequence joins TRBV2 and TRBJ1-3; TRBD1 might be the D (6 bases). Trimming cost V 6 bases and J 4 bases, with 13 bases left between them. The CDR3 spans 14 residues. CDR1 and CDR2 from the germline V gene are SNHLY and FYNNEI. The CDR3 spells CASRNAGVGNTIYF. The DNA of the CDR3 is TGTGCCAGCAGGAACGCAGGGGTAGGAAACACCATATATTTT.

CDR3 sequence (DNA): TGTGCCTGGACCACCGGGACTAGTCTCCCAGATACGCAGTATTTT. This gives the protein CAWTTGTSLPDTQYF. The rearrangement links TRBV30 to TRBJ2-3; 8 bases fit TRBD2. V lost 4 bases, J lost 4 bases, and 10 bases stayed unmatched. Germline V lookup: CDR1 GTSNPN, CDR2 SVGIG (reference sequence). This CDR3 contains 15 residues.